This T cell receptor beta chain originates from a study of shared clonotypes between healthy human individuals. CDR1 is SGHRS and CDR2 is YFSETQ in the germline V gene. CDR3 length: 15 amino acids. V shed 4 bases, J shed 7 bases, and the junction held 7 bases outside the gene matches. The protocol was immunoSEQ multiplex PCR, while the TCRdb copy is restricted to in-frame clones and leaves out a portion. The sample records approximately 2.3 million clones, over 85% being singletons. This sequence originates from a man between 18 and 35 years old in good health. Some clones in this sample may be carry-over from other donors' samples. J is TRBJ2-1 and V is TRBV5-1, with 11 nucleotides matching TRBD2. Sequenced material: naive CD4+ T cells from PBMCs. Subset reported: CD45RA+ positively selected. CDR3 residues: CASSPLAGADNEQFF. For the CDR3, the DNA is TGCGCCAGCAGCCCACTAGCGGGAGCCGATAATGAGCAGTTCTTC. Combining the CDR3 with reference TRBV5-1 and TRBJ2-1 gives the whole variable domain KAGVTQTPRYLIKTRGQQVTLSCSPISGHRSVSWYQQTPGQGLQFLFEYFSETQRNKGNFPGRFSGRQFSNSRSEMNVSTLELGDSALYLCASSPLAGADNEQFFGPGTRLTVL.